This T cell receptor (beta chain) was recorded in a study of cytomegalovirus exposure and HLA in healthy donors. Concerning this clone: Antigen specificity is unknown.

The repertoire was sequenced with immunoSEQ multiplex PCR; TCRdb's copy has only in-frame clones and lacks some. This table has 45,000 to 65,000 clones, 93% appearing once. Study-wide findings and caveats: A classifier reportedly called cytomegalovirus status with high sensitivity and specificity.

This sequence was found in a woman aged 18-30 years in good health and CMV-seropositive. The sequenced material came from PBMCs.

CDR3 DNA sequence: TGTGCCAGCAGCTTGACTACAGGGCCCCGAGGCTACACCTTC. Protein: CASSLTTGPRGYTF. The chain is built from TRBV5-4 and TRBJ1-2, with a tentative D call TRBD1 (6 bases). CDR1 SGHNT and CDR2 YYREEE come from the germline V gene (reference sequence). This CDR3 has 14 residues. V was trimmed by 1 base and J by 8 bases, leaving 15 bases between them. The full variable domain, in which reference TRBV5-4 and TRBJ1-2 provide the parts outside the CDR3, is ETGVTQSPTHLIKTRGQQVTLRCSSQSGHNTVSWYQQALGQGPQFIFQYYREEENGRGNFPPRFSGLQFPNYSSELNVNALELDDSALYLCASSLTTGPRGYTFGSGTRLTVV.